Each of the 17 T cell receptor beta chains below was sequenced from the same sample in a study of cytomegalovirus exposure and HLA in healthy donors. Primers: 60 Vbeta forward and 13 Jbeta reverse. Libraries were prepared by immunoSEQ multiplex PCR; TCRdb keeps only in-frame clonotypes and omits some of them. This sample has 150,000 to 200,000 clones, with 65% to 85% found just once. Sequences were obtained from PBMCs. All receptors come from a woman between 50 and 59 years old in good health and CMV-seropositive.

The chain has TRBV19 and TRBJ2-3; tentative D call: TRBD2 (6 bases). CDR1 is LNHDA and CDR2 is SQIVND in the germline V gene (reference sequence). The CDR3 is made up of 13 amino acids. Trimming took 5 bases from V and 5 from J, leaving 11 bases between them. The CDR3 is CASSLRGKDTQYF. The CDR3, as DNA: TGTGCCAGTAGTCTACGGGGGAAAGATACGCAGTATTTT.

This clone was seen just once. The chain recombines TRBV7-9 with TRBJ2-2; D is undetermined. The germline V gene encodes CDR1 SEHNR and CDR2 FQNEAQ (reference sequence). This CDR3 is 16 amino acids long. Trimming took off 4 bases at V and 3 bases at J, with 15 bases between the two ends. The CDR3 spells CASSSPGRYYTGELFF. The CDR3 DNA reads TGTGCCAGCAGCTCCCCGGGTCGATATTACACCGGGGAGCTGTTTTTT.

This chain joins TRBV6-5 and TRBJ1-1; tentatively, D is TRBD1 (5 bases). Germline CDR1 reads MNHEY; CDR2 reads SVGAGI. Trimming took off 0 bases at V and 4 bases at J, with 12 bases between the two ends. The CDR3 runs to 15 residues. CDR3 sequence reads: CASSYSGGGATEAFF. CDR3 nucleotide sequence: TGTGCCAGCAGTTACTCCGGGGGAGGGGCCACTGAAGCTTTCTTT.

The CDR3: CASSLFTGVDEQFF. The CDR3 coding sequence is TGCGCCAGCAGCCTCTTTACAGGGGTCGATGAGCAGTTCTTC. The chain recombines TRBV5-1 with TRBJ2-1; 7 bases agree with TRBD1. CDR3 length equals 14 residues. V lost 4 bases, J lost 8 bases, and 9 bases stayed unmatched. CDR1 is SGHRS and CDR2 is YFSETQ in the germline V gene.

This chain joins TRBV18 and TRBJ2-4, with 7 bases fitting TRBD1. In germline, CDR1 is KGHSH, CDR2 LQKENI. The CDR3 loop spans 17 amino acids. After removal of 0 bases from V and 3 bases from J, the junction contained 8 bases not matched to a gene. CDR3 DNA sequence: TGTGCCAGCTCACCACCGGTGAGGGGGCTAAGCAAAAACATTCAGTACTTC. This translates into CASSPPVRGLSKNIQYF.

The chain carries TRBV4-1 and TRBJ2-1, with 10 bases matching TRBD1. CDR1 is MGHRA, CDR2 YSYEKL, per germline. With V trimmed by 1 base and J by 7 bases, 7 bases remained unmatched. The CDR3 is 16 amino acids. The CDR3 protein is CASSQVGQGVKNEQFF. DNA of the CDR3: TGCGCCAGCAGCCAAGTTGGACAGGGGGTGAAGAATGAGCAGTTCTTC.

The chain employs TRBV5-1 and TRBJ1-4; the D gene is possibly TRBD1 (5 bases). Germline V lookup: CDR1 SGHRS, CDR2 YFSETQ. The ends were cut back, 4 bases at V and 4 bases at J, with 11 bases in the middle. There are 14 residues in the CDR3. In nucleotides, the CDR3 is TGCGCCAGCAGCGTGACAGCGAGTAATGAAAAACTGTTTTTT. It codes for CASSVTASNEKLFF.

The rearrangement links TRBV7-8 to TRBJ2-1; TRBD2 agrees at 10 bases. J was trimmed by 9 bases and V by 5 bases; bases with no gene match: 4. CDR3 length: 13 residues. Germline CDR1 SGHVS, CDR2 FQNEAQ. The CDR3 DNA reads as TGTGCCAGCAGCAGGGGACTAGCGTTTGAGCAGTTCTTC. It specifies CASSRGLAFEQFF.

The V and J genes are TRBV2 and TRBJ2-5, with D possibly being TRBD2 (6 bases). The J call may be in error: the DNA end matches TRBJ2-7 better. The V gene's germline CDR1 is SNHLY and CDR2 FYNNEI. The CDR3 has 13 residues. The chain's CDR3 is CASGGTPKYEQYF. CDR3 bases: TGTGCCAGCGGGGGGACTCCCAAATACGAGCAGTACTTC.

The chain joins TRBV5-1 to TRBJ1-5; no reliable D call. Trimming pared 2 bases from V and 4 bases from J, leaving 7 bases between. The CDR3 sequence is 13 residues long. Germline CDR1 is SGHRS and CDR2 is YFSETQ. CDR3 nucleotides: TGCGCCAGCAGCTTCGAACGGAATCAGCCCCAGCATTTT. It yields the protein CASSFERNQPQHF. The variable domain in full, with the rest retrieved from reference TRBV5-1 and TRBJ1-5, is KAGVTQTPRYLIKTRGQQVTLSCSPISGHRSVSWYQQTPGQGLQFLFEYFSETQRNKGNFPGRFSGRQFSNSRSEMNVSTLELGDSALYLCASSFERNQPQHFGDGTRLSIL.

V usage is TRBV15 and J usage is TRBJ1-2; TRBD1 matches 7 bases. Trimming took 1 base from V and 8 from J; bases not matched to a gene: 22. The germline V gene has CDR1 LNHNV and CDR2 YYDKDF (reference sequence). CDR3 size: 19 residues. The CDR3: CATSRVGSWRQGGIGGYTF. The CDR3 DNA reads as TGTGCCACCAGCAGAGTTGGGTCGTGGAGACAGGGTGGGATTGGAGGCTACACCTTC.

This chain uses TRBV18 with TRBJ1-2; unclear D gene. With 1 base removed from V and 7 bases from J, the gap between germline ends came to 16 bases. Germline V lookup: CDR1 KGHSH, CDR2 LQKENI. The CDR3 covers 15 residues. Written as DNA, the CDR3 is TGTGCCAGCTCACCACGGGCCAACGAGGGCAGTGGCTACACCTTC. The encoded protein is CASSPRANEGSGYTF.

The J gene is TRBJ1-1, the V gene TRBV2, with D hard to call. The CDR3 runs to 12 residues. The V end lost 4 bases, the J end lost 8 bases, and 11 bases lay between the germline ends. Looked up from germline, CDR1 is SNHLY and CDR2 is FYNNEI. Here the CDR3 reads CASSGGQREAFF. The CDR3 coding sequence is TGTGCCAGCAGTGGAGGTCAAAGGGAAGCTTTCTTT.

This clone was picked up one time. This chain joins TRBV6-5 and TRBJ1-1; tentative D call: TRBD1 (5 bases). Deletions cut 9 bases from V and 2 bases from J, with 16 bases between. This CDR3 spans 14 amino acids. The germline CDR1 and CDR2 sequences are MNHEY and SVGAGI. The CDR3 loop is CASTLGGGNTEAFF. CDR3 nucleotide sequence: TGTGCCAGTACCTTGGGCGGGGGAAACACTGAAGCTTTCTTT.

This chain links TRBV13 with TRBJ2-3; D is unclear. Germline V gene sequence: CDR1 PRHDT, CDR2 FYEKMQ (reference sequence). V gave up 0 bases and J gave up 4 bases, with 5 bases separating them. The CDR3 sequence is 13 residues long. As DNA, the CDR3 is TGTGCCAGCAGCTTAGGGGCCGCAGATACGCAGTATTTT. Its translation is CASSLGAADTQYF.

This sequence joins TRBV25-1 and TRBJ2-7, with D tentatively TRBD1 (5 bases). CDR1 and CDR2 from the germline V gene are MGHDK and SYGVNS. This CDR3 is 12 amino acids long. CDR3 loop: CASAGQAYEQYF. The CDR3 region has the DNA TGTGCATCCGCAGGGCAGGCCTACGAGCAGTACTTC.

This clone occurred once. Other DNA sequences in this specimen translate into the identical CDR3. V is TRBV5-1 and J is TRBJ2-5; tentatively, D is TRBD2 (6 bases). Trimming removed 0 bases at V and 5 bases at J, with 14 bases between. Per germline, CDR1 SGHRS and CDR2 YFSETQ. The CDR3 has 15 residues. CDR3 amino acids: CASSLVGGIGETQYF. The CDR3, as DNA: TGCGCCAGCAGCTTGGTAGGAGGGATTGGGGAGACCCAGTACTTC.